A single TCR beta chain is shown here with its context. This specimen belongs to a study of T-cell reconstitution after alpha-beta-depleted transplantation in children. During its preparation, the TCRbeta library received unique molecular identifiers. TCRdb re-derived calls from the PCR reads in MiXCR, one entry per CDR3 protein. Of 500,000 to 600,000 distinct CDR3 sequences listed, 32% are singletons. The CDR3 length is 17 residues. The sequencing here drew on PBMCs from the stem cell graft donor, taken from the stem cell graft. The source is a human donor who donated a stem cell graft to a child with aplastic anemia. V gene TRBV21-1 combines with J gene TRBJ1-2; the DNA was not compared with TRBD1, the D call given in the table. TRBV21-1 represents a pseudogene. CDR3 in DNA: TGTGCCAGCAGAAAAAGGTCGGTGATGGGGGGTAGTTATGGCTACACCTTC. This encodes CASRKRSVMGGSYGYTF.